This T cell receptor (beta chain) appears in the sequencing data of a study of CD8+ T cells in alopecia areata. The germline V gene encodes CDR1 SQVTM and CDR2 ANQGSEA. The CDR3 loop spans 13 amino acids. V was clipped by 7 bases and J by 5 bases, with 14 bases between them. It was cDNA, reverse transcribed from extracted RNA, that served as the sequencing template. The assay was immunoSEQ multiplex PCR, and TCRdb's table has in-frame clones only and misses some. The data show 98,000 or so clones, under 60% seen once. The receptor comes from a human donor with alopecia areata. The genes are TRBV29-1 and TRBJ2-2; D perhaps matches TRBD2 (6 bases). Sequencing used NKG2D-low CD8+ T cells sorted from blood. CDR3 sequence reads: CSAPGTFTGELFF. The CDR3 nucleotides read TGCAGCGCCCCCGGGACTTTTACCGGGGAGCTGTTTTTT.